This record concerns one TCR beta chain sequence. Its antigen is unidentified. These data originate in a study of CD8 T cells in ankylosing spondylitis. Findings and limits, study-wide: A number of the motif variants had already been described in reactive arthritis synovial fluid and blood. Made up of eight highly homologous variants, a TCR beta motif appeared characteristic of ankylosing spondylitis blood. Researchers reportedly found disease-linked clones significantly enriched in matched ankylosing spondylitis synovial fluid.

Trimming removed 2 bases from V and 10 bases from J, with 19 bases in between. Germline-derived CDR1 and CDR2 are SGHRS and YFSETQ. The CDR3 runs 15 residues. As the method for making TCR beta libraries, quantitative 5'-RACE with molecular barcodes was used. TCRdb processed the 5' RACE reads anew with MiXCR; each CDR3 protein has one entry. The data contain hundreds of thousands of distinct CDR3 sequences, 32% of them singletons. Sequencing was done on a sample of blood, either unsorted or a sorted T cell fraction (not recorded which). V usage is TRBV5-1 and J usage is TRBJ2-1; maybe TRBD2 (5 bases). The sequence came from a male donor with ankylosing spondylitis or in good health (not recorded which). The CDR3 protein is CASSLALGVRREQFF. CDR3 sequence (DNA): TGCGCCAGCAGCTTAGCCCTCGGGGTCCGGAGGGAGCAGTTCTTC.